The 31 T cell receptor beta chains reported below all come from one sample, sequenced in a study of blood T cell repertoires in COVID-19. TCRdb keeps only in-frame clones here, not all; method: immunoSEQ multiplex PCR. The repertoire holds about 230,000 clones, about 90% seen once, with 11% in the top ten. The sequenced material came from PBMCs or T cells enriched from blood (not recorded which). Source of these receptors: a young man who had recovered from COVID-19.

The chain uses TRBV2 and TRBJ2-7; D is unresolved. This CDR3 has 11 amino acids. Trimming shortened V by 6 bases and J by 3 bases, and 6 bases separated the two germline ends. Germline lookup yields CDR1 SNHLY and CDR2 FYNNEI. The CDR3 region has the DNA TGTGCCAGCAGGGAATACTACGAGCAGTACTTC. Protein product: CASREYYEQYF.

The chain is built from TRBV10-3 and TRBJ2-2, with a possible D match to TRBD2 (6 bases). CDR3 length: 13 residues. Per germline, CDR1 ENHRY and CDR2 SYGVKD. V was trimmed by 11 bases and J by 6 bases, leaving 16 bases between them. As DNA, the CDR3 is TGTGCCGCCCTCCAGGGAGGCGCCGGGGAGCTGTTTTTT. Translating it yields CAALQGGAGELFF.

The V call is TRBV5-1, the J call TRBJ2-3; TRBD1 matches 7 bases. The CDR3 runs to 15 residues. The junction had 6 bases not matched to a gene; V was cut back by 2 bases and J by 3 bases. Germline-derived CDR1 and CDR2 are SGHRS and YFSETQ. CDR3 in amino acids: CASSFRDRATDTQYF. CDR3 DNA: TGCGCCAGCAGCTTCCGAGACAGGGCAACAGATACGCAGTATTTT.

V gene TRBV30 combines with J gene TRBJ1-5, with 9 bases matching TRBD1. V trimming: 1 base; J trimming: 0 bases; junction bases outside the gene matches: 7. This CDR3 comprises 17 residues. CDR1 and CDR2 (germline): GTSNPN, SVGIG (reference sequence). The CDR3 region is CAWSGGQGTYSNQPQHF. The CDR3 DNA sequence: TGTGCCTGGAGTGGGGGACAGGGAACGTATAGCAATCAGCCCCAGCATTTT.

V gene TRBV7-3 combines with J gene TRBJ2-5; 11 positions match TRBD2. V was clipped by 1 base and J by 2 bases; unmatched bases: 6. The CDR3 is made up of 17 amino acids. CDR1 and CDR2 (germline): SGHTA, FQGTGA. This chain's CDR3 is CASSLIRLAGGQETQYF. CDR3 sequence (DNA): TGTGCCAGCAGCTTAATTAGATTAGCGGGGGGGCAAGAGACCCAGTACTTC.

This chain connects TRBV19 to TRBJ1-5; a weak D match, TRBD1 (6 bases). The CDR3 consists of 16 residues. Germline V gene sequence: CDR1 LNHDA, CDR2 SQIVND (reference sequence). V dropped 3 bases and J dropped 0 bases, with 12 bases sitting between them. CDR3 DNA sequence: TGTGCCAGTAGTATTTGGACAGCGTATAGCAATCAGCCCCAGCATTTT. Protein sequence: CASSIWTAYSNQPQHF.

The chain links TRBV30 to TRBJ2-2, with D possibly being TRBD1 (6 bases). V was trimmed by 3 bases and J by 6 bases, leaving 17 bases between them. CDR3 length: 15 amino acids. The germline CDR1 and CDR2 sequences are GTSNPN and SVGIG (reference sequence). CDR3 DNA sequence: TGTGCCTGGAGCACAGGGATTCGGGGTTCCGGGGAGCTGTTTTTT. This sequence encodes CAWSTGIRGSGELFF.

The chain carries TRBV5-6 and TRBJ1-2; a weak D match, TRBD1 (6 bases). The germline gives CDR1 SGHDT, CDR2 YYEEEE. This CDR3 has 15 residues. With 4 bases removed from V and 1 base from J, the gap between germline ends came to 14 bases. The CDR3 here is CASSLGTQHNYGYTF. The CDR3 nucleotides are TGTGCCAGCAGCCTCGGGACACAGCATAACTATGGCTACACCTTC.

CDR3 nucleotide sequence: TGTGCCAGCAGCTTAGCTGGGACAGGGGTTCAGCCCCAGCATTTT. This codes for CASSLAGTGVQPQHF. This sequence joins TRBV7-8 and TRBJ1-5; TRBD1 agrees at 10 bases. J was trimmed by 6 bases and V by 0 bases; bases with no gene match: 2. There are 15 residues in the CDR3. Germline CDR1 is SGHVS and CDR2 is FQNEAQ. Combining the CDR3 with reference TRBV7-8 and TRBJ1-5 gives the whole variable domain GAGVSQSPRYKVAKRGQDVALRCDPISGHVSLFWYQQALGQGPEFLTYFQNEAQLDKSGLPSDRFFAERPEGSVSTLKIQRTQQEDSAVYLCASSLAGTGVQPQHFGDGTRLSIL.

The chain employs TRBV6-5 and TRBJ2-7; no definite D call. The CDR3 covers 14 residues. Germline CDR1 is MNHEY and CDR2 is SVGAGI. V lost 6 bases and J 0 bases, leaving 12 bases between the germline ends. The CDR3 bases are TGTGCCAGCAGCTCGAGTAAAAGCTCCTACGAGCAGTACTTC. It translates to CASSSSKSSYEQYF.

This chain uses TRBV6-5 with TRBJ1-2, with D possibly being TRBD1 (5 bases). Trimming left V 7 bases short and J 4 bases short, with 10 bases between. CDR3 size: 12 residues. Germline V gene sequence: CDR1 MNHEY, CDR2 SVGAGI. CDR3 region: CASTFDSYGYTF. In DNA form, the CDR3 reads TGTGCCAGCACATTCGACAGCTATGGCTACACCTTC.

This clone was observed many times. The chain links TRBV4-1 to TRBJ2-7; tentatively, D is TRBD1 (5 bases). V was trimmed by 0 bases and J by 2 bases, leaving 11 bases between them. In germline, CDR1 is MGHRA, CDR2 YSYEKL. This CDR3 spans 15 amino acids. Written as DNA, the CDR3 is TGCGCCAGCAGCCAAGATGTGCCAGGGCCCTACGAGCAGTACTTC. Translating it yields CASSQDVPGPYEQYF.

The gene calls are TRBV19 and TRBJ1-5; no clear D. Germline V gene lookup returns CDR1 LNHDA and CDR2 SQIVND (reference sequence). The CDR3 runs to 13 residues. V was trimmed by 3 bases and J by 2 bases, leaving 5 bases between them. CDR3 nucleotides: TGTGCCAGTAGTATCTACGGCAATCAGCCCCAGCATTTT. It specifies CASSIYGNQPQHF.

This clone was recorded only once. The CDR3: CAWSMGTRETQYF. The CDR3, as DNA: TGTGCCTGGAGTATGGGGACACGGGAGACCCAGTACTTC. The J gene is TRBJ2-5, the V gene TRBV30, with a possible D match to TRBD1 (6 bases). V shed 2 bases and J shed 5 bases, with 12 bases lying between them. Germline lookup yields CDR1 GTSNPN and CDR2 SVGIG (reference sequence). CDR3 length: 13 residues.

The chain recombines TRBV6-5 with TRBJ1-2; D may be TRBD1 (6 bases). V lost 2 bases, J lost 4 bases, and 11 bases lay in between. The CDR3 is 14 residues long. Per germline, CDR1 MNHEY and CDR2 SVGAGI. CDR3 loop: CASSYGGRTYGYTF. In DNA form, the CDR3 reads TGTGCCAGCAGTTACGGGGGCAGAACCTATGGCTACACCTTC.

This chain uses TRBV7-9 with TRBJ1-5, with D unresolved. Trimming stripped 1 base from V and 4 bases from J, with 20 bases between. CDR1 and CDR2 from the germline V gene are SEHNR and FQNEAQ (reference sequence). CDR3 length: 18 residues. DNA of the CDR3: TGTGCCAGCAGCTTAGAGACTACAACATGGGGTAGGAATCAGCCCCAGCATTTT. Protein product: CASSLETTTWGRNQPQHF.

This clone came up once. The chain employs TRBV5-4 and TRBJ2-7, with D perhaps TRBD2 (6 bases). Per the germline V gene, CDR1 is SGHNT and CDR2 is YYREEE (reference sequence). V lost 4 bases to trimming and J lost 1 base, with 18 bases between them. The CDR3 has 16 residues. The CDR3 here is CASSTGPGGASYEQYF. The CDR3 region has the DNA TGTGCCAGCAGCACAGGTCCCGGGGGTGCGTCCTACGAGCAGTACTTC.

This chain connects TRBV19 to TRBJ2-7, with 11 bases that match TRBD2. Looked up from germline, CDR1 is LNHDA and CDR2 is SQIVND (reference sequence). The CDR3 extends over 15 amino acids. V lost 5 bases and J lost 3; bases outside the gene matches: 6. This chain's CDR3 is CASSQLAGEYYEQYF. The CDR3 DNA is TGTGCCAGTAGTCAACTAGCGGGGGAATACTACGAGCAGTACTTC. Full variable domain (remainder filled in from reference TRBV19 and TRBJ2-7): DGGITQSPKYLFRKEGQNVTLSCEQNLNHDAMYWYRQDPGQGLRLIYYSQIVNDFQKGDIAEGYSVSREKKESFPLTVTSAQKNPTAFYLCASSQLAGEYYEQYFGPGTRLTVT.

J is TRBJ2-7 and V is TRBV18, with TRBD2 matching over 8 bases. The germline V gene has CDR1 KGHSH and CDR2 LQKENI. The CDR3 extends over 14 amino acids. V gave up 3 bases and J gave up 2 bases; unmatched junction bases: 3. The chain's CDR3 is CASSPAAGAYEQYF. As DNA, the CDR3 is TGTGCCAGCTCACCGGCAGCGGGAGCCTACGAGCAGTACTTC.

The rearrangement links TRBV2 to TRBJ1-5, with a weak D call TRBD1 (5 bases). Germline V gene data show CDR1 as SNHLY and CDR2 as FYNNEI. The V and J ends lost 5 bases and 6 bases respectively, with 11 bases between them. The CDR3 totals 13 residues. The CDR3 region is CASSLTGPQPQHF. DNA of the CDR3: TGTGCCAGCAGTCTAACAGGACCTCAGCCCCAGCATTTT.

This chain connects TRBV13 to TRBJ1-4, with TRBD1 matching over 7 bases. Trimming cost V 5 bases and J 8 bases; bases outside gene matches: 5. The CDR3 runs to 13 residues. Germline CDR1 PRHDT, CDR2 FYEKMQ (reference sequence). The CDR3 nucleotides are TGTGCCAGCAGCACGGGGACAGCAGAAAAACTGTTTTTT. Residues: CASSTGTAEKLFF.

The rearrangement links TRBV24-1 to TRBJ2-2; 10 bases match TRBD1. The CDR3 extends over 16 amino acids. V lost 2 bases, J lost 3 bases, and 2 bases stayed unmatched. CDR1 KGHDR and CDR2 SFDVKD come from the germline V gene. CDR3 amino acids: CATSDSDRGHTGELFF. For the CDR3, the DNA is TGTGCCACCAGTGATTCTGACAGGGGGCACACCGGGGAGCTGTTTTTT.

CDR3 region: CASSPGTSGYEQYF. DNA for the CDR3: TGTGCCAGCAGCCCCGGGACTAGCGGCTACGAGCAGTACTTC. The chain combines TRBV5-5 with TRBJ2-7; TRBD2 matches at 11 bases. Losses at the gene ends were 4 bases for V and 3 bases for J; bases not matched to a gene: 3. Germline CDR1 SGHKS, CDR2 YYEKEE (reference sequence). The CDR3 has 14 amino acids.

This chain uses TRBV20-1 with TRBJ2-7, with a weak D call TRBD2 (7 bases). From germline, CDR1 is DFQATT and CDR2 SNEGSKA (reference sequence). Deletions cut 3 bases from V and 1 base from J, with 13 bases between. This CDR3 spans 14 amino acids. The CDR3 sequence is CSASPGGLSYEQYF. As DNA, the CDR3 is TGCAGTGCTAGTCCGGGGGGCCTTTCCTACGAGCAGTACTTC.

The CDR3 nucleotides read TGTGCCAGCTCACCACAGCCCAATTCACCCCTCCACTTT. Protein product: CASSPQPNSPLHF. The rearrangement joins TRBV18 to TRBJ1-6; D uncertain. CDR3 length: 13 residues. Germline loops: CDR1 KGHSH, CDR2 LQKENI. Trimming took 1 base from V and 7 from J, leaving 5 bases between them.

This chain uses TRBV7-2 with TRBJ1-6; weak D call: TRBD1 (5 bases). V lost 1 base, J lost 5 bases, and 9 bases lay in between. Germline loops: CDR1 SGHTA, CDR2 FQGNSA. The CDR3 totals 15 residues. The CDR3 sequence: CASSLGTMDNSPLHF. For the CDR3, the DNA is TGTGCCAGCAGCTTAGGGACAATGGATAATTCACCCCTCCACTTT. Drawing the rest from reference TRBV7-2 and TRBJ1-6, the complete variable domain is GAGVSQSPSNKVTEKGKDVELRCDPISGHTALYWYRQSLGQGLEFLIYFQGNSAPDKSGLPSDRFSAERTGGSVSTLTIQRTQQEDSAVYLCASSLGTMDNSPLHFGNGTRLTVT.

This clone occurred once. CDR3 DNA sequence: TGCGCCAGCAGACTAGCGGAGGGAGGCGAGCAGTACTTC. Protein product: CASRLAEGGEQYF. The chain links TRBV10-1 to TRBJ2-7; TRBD2 matches 8 bases. The CDR3 extends over 13 amino acids. V was pared by 6 bases and J by 6 bases, with 7 bases of the junction left unmatched. Germline-derived CDR1 and CDR2 are WNHNN and SYGVQD (reference sequence).

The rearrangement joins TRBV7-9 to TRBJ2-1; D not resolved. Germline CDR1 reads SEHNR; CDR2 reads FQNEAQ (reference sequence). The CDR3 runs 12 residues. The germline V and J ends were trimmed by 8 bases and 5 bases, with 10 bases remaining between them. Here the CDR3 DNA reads TGTGCCAGCGTGGCAGAAAACAATGAGCAGTTCTTC. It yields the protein CASVAENNEQFF.

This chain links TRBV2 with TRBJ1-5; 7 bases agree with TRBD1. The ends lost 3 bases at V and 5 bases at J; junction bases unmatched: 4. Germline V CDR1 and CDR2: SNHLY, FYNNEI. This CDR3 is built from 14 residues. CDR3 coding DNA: TGTGCCAGCAGTGAGGACAGGCGATATCAGCCCCAGCATTTT. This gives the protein CASSEDRRYQPQHF.

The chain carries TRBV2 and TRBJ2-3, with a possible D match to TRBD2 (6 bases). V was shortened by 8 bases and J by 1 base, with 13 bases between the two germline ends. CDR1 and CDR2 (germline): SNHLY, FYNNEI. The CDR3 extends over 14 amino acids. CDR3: CASLREEGTDTQYF. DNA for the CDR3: TGTGCCAGCTTGCGGGAAGAAGGCACAGATACGCAGTATTTT.

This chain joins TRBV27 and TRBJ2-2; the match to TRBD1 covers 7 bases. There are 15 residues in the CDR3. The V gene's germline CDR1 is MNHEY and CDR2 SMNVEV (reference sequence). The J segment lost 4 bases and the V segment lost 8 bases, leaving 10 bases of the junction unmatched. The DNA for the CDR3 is TGTGCCAGCCGAAAAGGGGGCGACGGCACCGGGGAGCTGTTTTTT. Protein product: CASRKGGDGTGELFF.